This entry lists 25 T cell receptor beta chains sequenced from one sample in a study of T cell changes during pregnancy in multiple sclerosis. The table came from immunoSEQ multiplex PCR; TCRdb's copy has only in-frame clones and leaves some out. Among approximately 83,000 clones listed, around 93% were seen once. The material was peripheral blood, obtained in the first trimester of pregnancy. The origin of the receptors is a female donor with multiple sclerosis, enrolled in a pregnancy study.

The gene calls are TRBV6-1 and TRBJ2-1, with D possibly TRBD1 on 6 matching bases. V was clipped by 2 bases and J by 5 bases, with 10 bases between them. This CDR3 spans 14 amino acids. In germline, CDR1 is MNHNS, CDR2 SASEGT. CDR3 protein: CASSELDSHNEQFF. The DNA of the CDR3 is TGTGCCAGCAGTGAACTGGACAGCCACAATGAGCAGTTCTTC.

The chain employs TRBV5-1 and TRBJ2-7; possibly TRBD1 for D (6 bases). The CDR3 length is 14 residues. Trimming pared 4 bases from V and 2 bases from J, leaving 13 bases between. CDR1 and CDR2 from the germline V gene are SGHRS and YFSETQ. CDR3 sequence reads: CASSQDSGAYEQYF. The CDR3 nucleotides are TGCGCCAGCAGCCAGGACAGCGGAGCCTACGAGCAGTACTTC.

The V and J genes are TRBV6-5 and TRBJ1-1, with 8 bases that match TRBD1. The CDR3 consists of 16 residues. J lost 5 bases, V lost 3 bases, and 11 bases had no gene match. In germline, CDR1 is MNHEY, CDR2 SVGAGI. DNA for the CDR3: TGTGCCAGCAGTTATGGGCAGGGGGCTCTTGGAACTGAAGCTTTCTTT. As protein: CASSYGQGALGTEAFF.

The rearrangement joins TRBV25-1 to TRBJ1-1; possible D gene TRBD1, 5 bases. Trimming stripped 1 base from V and 0 bases from J, with 18 bases between. CDR3 length: 18 residues. Germline values: CDR1 MGHDK, CDR2 SYGVNS. The CDR3 DNA reads TGTGCCAGCAGTGAATGGGGGGAAAGGCGGGGATTGAACACTGAAGCTTTCTTT. It is translated as CASSEWGERRGLNTEAFF.

The rearrangement uses TRBV6-5 and TRBJ2-5; TRBD1 agrees at 7 bases. This CDR3 spans 15 amino acids. Per the germline V gene, CDR1 is MNHEY and CDR2 is SVGAGI. After removal of 2 bases from V and 5 bases from J, the junction contained 8 bases not matched to a gene. DNA for the CDR3: TGTGCCAGCAGTTACGGGGTAGGGGGCCGGGAGACCCAGTACTTC. Translating it yields CASSYGVGGRETQYF.

CDR3 sequence (DNA): TGTGCCAGCAGTTATATGTCAGATACGCAGTATTTT. It is translated as CASSYMSDTQYF. V and J are TRBV6-5 and TRBJ2-3, with unresolved D. Per the germline V gene, CDR1 is MNHEY and CDR2 is SVGAGI. V was shortened by 3 bases and J by 4 bases, with 5 bases between the two germline ends. This CDR3 has 12 amino acids.

This clone was recorded only once. This chain links TRBV10-2 with TRBJ2-1, with a tentative D call TRBD2 (6 bases). In germline, CDR1 is WSHSY, CDR2 SAAADI. CDR3 length equals 15 residues. Trimming pared 2 bases from V and 5 bases from J, leaving 13 bases between. The CDR3 DNA is TGCGCCAGCAGTGAGCCTAGCGCGGGGAACAATGAGCAGTTCTTC. Encoded protein: CASSEPSAGNNEQFF.

The gene calls are TRBV7-3 and TRBJ2-7; D possibly corresponds to TRBD2 (5 bases). Germline lookup yields CDR1 SGHTA and CDR2 FQGTGA. The V gene lost 2 bases and the J gene lost 4 bases, with 12 bases spanning the gap. There are 14 residues in the CDR3. CDR3 DNA sequence: TGTGCCAGCAGCTTAGGCGGGCTTAGTTACGAGCAGTACTTC. Translated: CASSLGGLSYEQYF.

This clone turned up a few times. This sequence joins TRBV5-4 and TRBJ1-6; TRBD1 is a possible D gene (6 bases). Per germline, CDR1 SGHNT and CDR2 YYREEE (reference sequence). This CDR3 is built from 15 residues. V was cut by 4 bases and J by 7 bases, with 15 bases left in between. The CDR3, as DNA: TGTGCCAGCAGCCCTGGACAGTCTTCCAATTCACCCCTCCACTTT. As protein: CASSPGQSSNSPLHF.

Sample share makes this clone medium-sized. The gene calls are TRBV28 and TRBJ1-5; TRBD1 agrees at 9 bases. J was trimmed by 6 bases and V by 2 bases; bases with no gene match: 5. Per the germline V gene, CDR1 is MDHEN and CDR2 is SYDVKM. This CDR3 is built from 15 residues. CDR3 nucleotides: TGTGCCAGCAGTTTAGGGGACAGGGTAATTCAGCCCCAGCATTTT. Translation: CASSLGDRVIQPQHF.

The rearrangement uses TRBV6-4 and TRBJ2-4; tentative D call: TRBD2 (6 bases). The CDR3 has 14 residues. The V gene's germline CDR1 is MRHNA and CDR2 SNTAGT. The V and J ends lost 6 bases and 8 bases respectively, with 17 bases between them. CDR3 DNA sequence: TGTGCCAGCAGCCATCGACCGGGGGTAGACATTCAGTACTTC. As protein: CASSHRPGVDIQYF.

The CDR3 protein is CASSTQGARGYTF. The CDR3 nucleotides read TGTGCCAGCAGCACACAGGGGGCGCGGGGCTACACCTTC. The gene calls are TRBV6-6 and TRBJ1-2, with 9 nucleotides matching TRBD1. The CDR3 loop spans 13 amino acids. With 6 bases clipped from V and 8 bases from J, the junction kept 7 bases outside the gene matches. Germline V gives CDR1 MNHNY, CDR2 SVGAGI (reference sequence).

The chain links TRBV4-1 to TRBJ1-4; no clear D. Looked up from germline, CDR1 is MGHRA and CDR2 is YSYEKL. CDR3 length equals 15 residues. V lost 1 base to trimming and J lost 4 bases, with 10 bases between them. CDR3 sequence (DNA): TGCGCCAGCAGCCAAGCTACGGGAGGTAATGAAAAACTGTTTTTT. It yields the protein CASSQATGGNEKLFF.

The rearrangement links TRBV7-2 to TRBJ1-2; 8 nucleotides agree with TRBD1. In germline, CDR1 is SGHTA, CDR2 FQGNSA. The CDR3 loop spans 16 amino acids. J lost 5 bases, V lost 5 bases, and 13 bases had no gene match. CDR3 loop: CASSKTTGGPSYGYTF. The DNA of the CDR3 is TGTGCCAGCAGCAAAACCACAGGGGGACCTTCTTATGGCTACACCTTC.

V and J are TRBV5-1 and TRBJ1-1, with TRBD1 identical over 7 bases. The V segment lost 2 bases and the J segment 0 bases; nucleotides outside the gene matches: 1. The CDR3 is 14 amino acids. CDR1 is SGHRS and CDR2 is YFSETQ in the germline V gene. CDR3 sequence: CASSFTGVNTEAFF. CDR3 nucleotide sequence: TGCGCCAGCAGCTTCACAGGGGTGAACACTGAAGCTTTCTTT.

V gene TRBV10-3 combines with J gene TRBJ1-2; no firm D call. In germline, CDR1 is ENHRY, CDR2 SYGVKD. This CDR3 has 11 amino acids. Trimming shortened V by 3 bases and J by 8 bases, and 7 bases separated the two germline ends. The chain's CDR3 is CAISEAGGYTF. The DNA for the CDR3 is TGTGCCATCAGTGAAGCCGGGGGCTACACCTTC.

The gene calls are TRBV5-6 and TRBJ1-5; 9 bases align to TRBD1. V shed 3 bases and J 7 bases; nucleotides not matched to a gene: 11. CDR1 and CDR2 from the germline V gene are SGHDT and YYEEEE. CDR3 length equals 16 residues. The DNA for the CDR3 is TGTGCCAGCAGCTACGGGACAGGGATGATAGAACAGCCCCAGCATTTT. Translated: CASSYGTGMIEQPQHF.

The chain has TRBV5-4 and TRBJ2-2; 9 positions agree with TRBD1. Trimming at V came to 1 base and at J to 5 bases, leaving 6 bases not matched to a gene. Germline CDR1 SGHNT, CDR2 YYREEE (reference sequence). The CDR3 is 16 amino acids. CDR3 bases: TGTGCCAGCAGCTTGACGGGACAGGGTTTTACCGGGGAGCTGTTTTTT. Its translation is CASSLTGQGFTGELFF. The full variable domain, its missing parts supplied by reference TRBV5-4 and TRBJ2-2, is ETGVTQSPTHLIKTRGQQVTLRCSSQSGHNTVSWYQQALGQGPQFIFQYYREEENGRGNFPPRFSGLQFPNYSSELNVNALELDDSALYLCASSLTGQGFTGELFFGEGSRLTVL.

CDR3 nucleotide sequence: TGTGCCAGCAGCGTTGGGGGGGCAGGGGGCACAGATACGCAGTATTTT. Amino acid sequence: CASSVGGAGGTDTQYF. This rearrangement joins TRBV9 to TRBJ2-3; D perhaps matches TRBD2 (7 bases). V was clipped by 2 bases and J by 1 base, with 14 bases between them. The CDR3 has 16 residues. Germline assignment: CDR1 SGDLS and CDR2 YYNGEE.

The gene calls are TRBV6-5 and TRBJ1-5, with D hard to call. Germline values: CDR1 MNHEY, CDR2 SVGAGI. The CDR3 spans 13 residues. The V end lost 2 bases, the J end lost 7 bases, and 9 bases lay between the germline ends. The CDR3 reads CASSYGSGQPQHF. CDR3 in DNA: TGTGCCAGCAGTTACGGGTCGGGGCAGCCCCAGCATTTT.

V usage is TRBV7-9 and J usage is TRBJ2-7; 8 nucleotides match TRBD1. The CDR3 has 13 residues. Germline values: CDR1 SEHNR, CDR2 FQNEAQ (reference sequence). J gave up 6 bases and V 7 bases, and 8 bases lay outside the gene matches. The CDR3 is CASNPGDRLEQYF. The CDR3 nucleotides read TGTGCCAGCAACCCGGGGGACAGGCTCGAGCAGTACTTC. The variable domain in full, completed from reference TRBV7-9 and TRBJ2-7, reads DTGVSQNPRHKITKRGQNVTFRCDPISEHNRLYWYRQTLGQGPEFLTYFQNEAQLEKSRLLSDRFSAERPKGSFSTLEIQRTEQGDSAMYLCASNPGDRLEQYFGPGTRLTVT.

This clone was observed once. This chain joins TRBV4-1 and TRBJ2-2; 7 positions agree with TRBD1. Germline V CDR1 and CDR2: MGHRA, YSYEKL. This CDR3 comprises 15 residues. After removal of 1 base from V and 4 bases from J, the junction contained 3 bases not matched to a gene. The chain's CDR3 is CASSQGQGLTGELFF. The CDR3 nucleotides are TGCGCCAGCAGCCAAGGACAGGGTCTCACCGGGGAGCTGTTTTTT.

The chain recombines TRBV19 with TRBJ2-1; 9 nucleotides line up with TRBD2. Germline values: CDR1 LNHDA, CDR2 SQIVND (reference sequence). The junction had 12 bases not matched to a gene; V was cut back by 3 bases and J by 0 bases. This CDR3 contains 19 residues. The CDR3 sequence is CASSIGGGGPFRSYNEQFF. DNA for the CDR3: TGTGCCAGTAGTATTGGCGGGGGGGGACCTTTCCGCTCCTACAATGAGCAGTTCTTC.

This clone was found a few times. This chain links TRBV7-2 with TRBJ2-7; D ambiguous. The V gene lost 3 bases and the J gene lost 6 bases, with 6 bases spanning the gap. CDR1 is SGHTA, CDR2 FQGNSA, per germline. There are 11 residues in the CDR3. The CDR3 region has the DNA TGTGCCAGCAGCTTGGTCAGCGAGCAGTACTTC. This encodes CASSLVSEQYF. Using reference TRBV7-2 and TRBJ2-7 for the parts outside the CDR3, the full variable domain is GAGVSQSPSNKVTEKGKDVELRCDPISGHTALYWYRQSLGQGLEFLIYFQGNSAPDKSGLPSDRFSAERTGGSVSTLTIQRTQQEDSAVYLCASSLVSEQYFGPGTRLTVT.

The V call is TRBV9, the J call TRBJ1-1; unclear D gene. Germline CDR1 and CDR2: SGDLS and YYNGEE. There are 15 residues in the CDR3. The V end was cut by 3 bases, the J end by 1 base, with 13 bases between. CDR3 DNA: TGTGCCAGCAGCGCTAACCCCCATGGGAACACTGAAGCTTTCTTT. This encodes CASSANPHGNTEAFF.